Presented here are 21 T cell receptor beta chains from one specimen sequenced in a study of shared clonotypes between healthy human individuals. The assay was immunoSEQ multiplex PCR, and TCRdb's table has in-frame clones only and misses some. This table holds around 2.1 million clones, 90% to 96% found once. The sequenced sample was naive CD4+ T cells sorted from blood. Described subset: CD45RA+ positively selected. These receptors all come from a man between 18 and 29 years old in good health.

This sequence joins TRBV27 and TRBJ2-1, with 8 bases that match TRBD2. This CDR3 contains 16 residues. Germline-derived CDR1 and CDR2 are MNHEY and SMNVEV (reference sequence). V lost 2 bases, J lost 7 bases, and 10 bases stayed unmatched. CDR3 coding DNA: TGTGCCAGCAGTTTAGAGCTGGGACTAGTTCGGAATGAGCAGTTCTTC. Residues: CASSLELGLVRNEQFF.

This chain joins TRBV19 and TRBJ2-5; TRBD2 might be the D (5 bases). CDR1 LNHDA and CDR2 SQIVND come from the germline V gene (reference sequence). The length of the CDR3 is 14 residues. The germline V and J ends were trimmed by 0 bases and 9 bases, with 14 bases remaining between them. As DNA, the CDR3 is TGTGCCAGTAGTATAGAGGCGAGCCGGGGTGCCCAGTACTTC. It encodes CASSIEASRGAQYF.

V is TRBV10-3 and J is TRBJ1-3; 7 nucleotides align to TRBD1. V was clipped by 6 bases and J by 2 bases; unmatched bases: 4. The CDR3 has 14 amino acids. Germline V gene lookup returns CDR1 ENHRY and CDR2 SYGVKD. The CDR3 nucleotides are TGTGCCATCAGCCTGACAGGGCCTGGAAACACCATATATTTT. The encoded protein is CAISLTGPGNTIYF.

A note on this clone: Other DNA sequences in the sample encode the same CDR3. Here the CDR3 reads CASSPPSSYEQYF. The CDR3 nucleotides read TGTGCCAGCTCACCACCCAGTTCCTACGAGCAGTACTTC. This rearrangement joins TRBV18 to TRBJ2-7; no clear D. The V end lost 0 bases, the J end lost 1 base, and 4 bases lay between the germline ends. The CDR3 consists of 13 residues. Germline V gene data show CDR1 as KGHSH and CDR2 as LQKENI.

The chain employs TRBV2 and TRBJ1-2; D might be TRBD1 (6 bases). The CDR3 runs 14 residues. V lost 4 bases, J lost 5 bases, and 14 bases lay in between. Germline CDR1 is SNHLY and CDR2 is FYNNEI. The CDR3 sequence: CASSGVGGTYGYTF. As DNA, the CDR3 is TGTGCCAGCAGTGGGGTTGGAGGGACATATGGCTACACCTTC.

Remarks on this clone: Other DNA sequences in the sample encode the same CDR3. The gene calls are TRBV19 and TRBJ2-3, with TRBD2 as a possible D gene (7 bases). This CDR3 has 13 residues. Trimming shortened V by 3 bases and J by 6 bases, and 10 bases separated the two germline ends. From germline, CDR1 is LNHDA and CDR2 SQIVND (reference sequence). CDR3 amino acids: CASSIRGADTQYF. CDR3 in DNA: TGTGCCAGTAGTATCCGGGGGGCGGATACGCAGTATTTT.

The gene calls are TRBV28 and TRBJ1-4; no clear D. The CDR3 extends over 15 amino acids. V was pared by 5 bases and J by 4 bases, with 14 bases between. CDR1 MDHEN and CDR2 SYDVKM come from the germline V gene. As DNA, the CDR3 is TGTGCCAGCAGTCCCCCCCCGGCCCTTAATGAAAAACTGTTTTTT. This encodes CASSPPPALNEKLFF.

The chain carries TRBV5-4 and TRBJ2-1; the D gene is possibly TRBD2 (6 bases). Per germline, CDR1 SGHNT and CDR2 YYREEE (reference sequence). The CDR3 length is 15 residues. Trimming took off 0 bases at V and 7 bases at J, with 14 bases between the two ends. The CDR3 coding sequence is TGTGCCAGCAGCTTGGTAGGGAGGTCCGGTAATGAGCAGTTCTTC. It encodes CASSLVGRSGNEQFF.

The chain employs TRBV27 and TRBJ1-6, with TRBD1 matching 9 bases. The J segment lost 8 bases and the V segment lost 6 bases, leaving 8 bases of the junction unmatched. Looked up from germline, CDR1 is MNHEY and CDR2 is SMNVEV (reference sequence). The CDR3 is 15 amino acids. The CDR3 DNA reads TGTGCCAGCAGAGGAACAGGGGGCTCATATTCACCCCTCCACTTT. It is translated as CASRGTGGSYSPLHF.

The chain carries TRBV25-1 and TRBJ1-2; 9 nucleotides align to TRBD1. CDR3 size: 12 residues. CDR1 and CDR2 from the germline V gene are MGHDK and SYGVNS. With V trimmed by 7 bases and J by 8 bases, 5 bases remained unmatched. CDR3 residues: CASNRGQGGYTF. DNA of the CDR3: TGTGCCAGCAACAGGGGGCAAGGGGGCTACACCTTC.

The rearrangement joins TRBV30 to TRBJ2-1; D remains unclear. The germline V gene has CDR1 GTSNPN and CDR2 SVGIG (reference sequence). V was clipped by 0 bases and J by 2 bases, with 11 bases between them. The CDR3 spans 15 residues. Here the CDR3 DNA reads TGTGCCTGGAGTGTAGGTAGGGAAGCCTACAATGAGCAGTTCTTC. Translation gives CAWSVGREAYNEQFF.

This chain links TRBV5-6 with TRBJ1-5, with D maybe TRBD1 (5 bases). The CDR3 consists of 14 residues. CDR1 is SGHDT and CDR2 is YYEEEE in the germline V gene. The V gene lost 4 bases and the J gene lost 0 bases, with 8 bases spanning the gap. The CDR3 DNA follows: TGTGCCAGCAGCGGGGGATATAGCAATCAGCCCCAGCATTTT. Its translation is CASSGGYSNQPQHF.

The rearrangement joins TRBV9 to TRBJ1-4; D call uncertain. Germline V gene sequence: CDR1 SGDLS, CDR2 YYNGEE. Trimming cost V 0 bases and J 5 bases, with 11 bases left between them. This CDR3 is 15 amino acids long. The CDR3 DNA is TGTGCCAGCAGCGTAGGCCACACGGGGAATGAAAAACTGTTTTTT. Protein: CASSVGHTGNEKLFF.

V gene TRBV4-1 combines with J gene TRBJ2-3; TRBD2 might be the D (5 bases). Germline assignment: CDR1 MGHRA and CDR2 YSYEKL. Trimming pared 4 bases from V and 6 bases from J, leaving 11 bases between. The CDR3 totals 13 residues. CDR3: CASSLERVDTQYF. As DNA, the CDR3 is TGCGCCAGCAGCCTAGAGAGGGTGGATACGCAGTATTTT.

To note about this clone: One junction end does not reproduce the germline sequence, and a read error may be involved. The V and J genes are TRBV19 and TRBJ1-3, with unresolved D. CDR3 length: 15 residues. The germline CDR1 and CDR2 sequences are LNHDA and SQIVND (reference sequence). The CDR3 region is CASSLEVNSGNTIYF. In nucleotides, the CDR3 is TGTGCCAGTAGTCTAGAAGTGAATTCTGGAAACACCATATATTTT.

The chain recombines TRBV7-2 with TRBJ2-3, with 8 bases matching TRBD2. The germline V gene encodes CDR1 SGHTA and CDR2 FQGNSA. With 5 bases clipped from V and 2 bases from J, the junction kept 9 bases outside the gene matches. CDR3 length: 16 amino acids. The DNA for the CDR3 is TGTGCCAGCAGCCTGAACAGAGCGGGAGTCACAGATACGCAGTATTTT. It specifies CASSLNRAGVTDTQYF.

The sample holds one count of this clone. This sample includes further DNA sequences coding for the same CDR3. This sequence joins TRBV11-2 and TRBJ2-3, with TRBD2 matching over 7 bases. Trimming at V came to 1 base and at J to 1 base, leaving 2 bases not matched to a gene. CDR3 size: 15 residues. Germline loops: CDR1 SGHAT, CDR2 FQNNGV. In DNA, the CDR3 is TGTGCCAGCAGCTTAGTGGCGGGGGGCACAGATACGCAGTATTTT. This gives the protein CASSLVAGGTDTQYF.

The chain links TRBV4-3 to TRBJ2-1; possibly TRBD2 for D (5 bases). The CDR3 is 20 residues long. Trimming took 4 bases from V and 0 from J, leaving 25 bases between them. The V gene's germline CDR1 is LGHNA and CDR2 YSLEER. CDR3 region: CASSPMIGLAQIPSYNEQFF. The CDR3 DNA reads as TGCGCCAGCAGCCCAATGATTGGTCTAGCACAGATCCCCTCCTACAATGAGCAGTTCTTC.

The chain has TRBV6-6 and TRBJ2-1, with 9 nucleotides matching TRBD2. From germline, CDR1 is MNHNY and CDR2 SVGAGI (reference sequence). J gave up 5 bases and V 6 bases, and 8 bases lay outside the gene matches. The CDR3 runs 15 residues. The CDR3 DNA follows: TGTGCCAGCAGCTTTAGCGGGAGTACCAACAATGAGCAGTTCTTC. Its translation is CASSFSGSTNNEQFF.

The chain recombines TRBV27 with TRBJ2-1; 9 positions match TRBD1. CDR3 size: 19 residues. Trimming took 7 bases from V and 6 from J; bases not matched to a gene: 22. CDR1 is MNHEY and CDR2 is SMNVEV in the germline V gene (reference sequence). The CDR3 bases are TGTGCCAGCACCCTATATTTCTCCCGGGACAGGGTTGTTGTCAATGAGCAGTTCTTC. It encodes CASTLYFSRDRVVVNEQFF.

V and J are TRBV5-1 and TRBJ1-2; the D is unclear. Trimming removed 0 bases from V and 3 bases from J, with 9 bases in between. Germline CDR1 reads SGHRS; CDR2 reads YFSETQ. CDR3 length: 14 amino acids. CDR3 DNA: TGCGCCAGCAGCTTGGAGTCAGACTACTATGGCTACACCTTC. This gives the protein CASSLESDYYGYTF. The full variable domain, with the rest looked up from reference TRBV5-1 and TRBJ1-2, is KAGVTQTPRYLIKTRGQQVTLSCSPISGHRSVSWYQQTPGQGLQFLFEYFSETQRNKGNFPGRFSGRQFSNSRSEMNVSTLELGDSALYLCASSLESDYYGYTFGSGTRLTVV.